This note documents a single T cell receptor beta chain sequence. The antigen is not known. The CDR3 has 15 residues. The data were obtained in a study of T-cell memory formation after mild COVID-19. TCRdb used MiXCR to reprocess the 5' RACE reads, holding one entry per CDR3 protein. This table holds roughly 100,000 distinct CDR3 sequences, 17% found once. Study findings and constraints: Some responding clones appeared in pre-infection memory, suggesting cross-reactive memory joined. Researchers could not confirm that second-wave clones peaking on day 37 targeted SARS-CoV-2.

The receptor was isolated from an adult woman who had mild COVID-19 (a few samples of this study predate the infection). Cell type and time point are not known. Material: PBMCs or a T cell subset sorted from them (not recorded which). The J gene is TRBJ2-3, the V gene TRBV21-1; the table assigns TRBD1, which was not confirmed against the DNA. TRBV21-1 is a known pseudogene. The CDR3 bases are TGTGCCAGCAGCATATTAGACAGGGGCACAGATACGCAGTATTTT. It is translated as CASSILDRGTDTQYF.